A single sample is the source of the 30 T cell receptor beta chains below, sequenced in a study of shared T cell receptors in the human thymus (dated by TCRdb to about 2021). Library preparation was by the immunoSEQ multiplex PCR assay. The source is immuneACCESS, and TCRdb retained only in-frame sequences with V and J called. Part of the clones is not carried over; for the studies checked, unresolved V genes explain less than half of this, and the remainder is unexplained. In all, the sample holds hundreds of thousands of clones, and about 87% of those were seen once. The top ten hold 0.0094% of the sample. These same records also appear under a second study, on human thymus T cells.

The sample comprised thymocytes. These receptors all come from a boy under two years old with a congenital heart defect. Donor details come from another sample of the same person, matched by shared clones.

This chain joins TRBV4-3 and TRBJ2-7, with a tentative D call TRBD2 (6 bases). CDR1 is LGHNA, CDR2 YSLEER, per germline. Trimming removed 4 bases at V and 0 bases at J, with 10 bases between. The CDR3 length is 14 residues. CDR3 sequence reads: CASSLGLTSYEQYF. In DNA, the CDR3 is TGCGCCAGCAGCCTGGGACTTACCTCCTACGAGCAGTACTTC.

CDR3 protein: CASSLGTSGRVPYEQYF. CDR3 coding DNA: TGTGCCAGCAGTTTAGGGACTAGCGGGAGAGTCCCCTACGAGCAGTACTTC. The chain carries TRBV27 and TRBJ2-7; 14 bases map to TRBD2. V trimming: 2 bases; J trimming: 2 bases; junction bases outside the gene matches: 5. Looked up from germline, CDR1 is MNHEY and CDR2 is SMNVEV (reference sequence). The length of the CDR3 is 17 residues.

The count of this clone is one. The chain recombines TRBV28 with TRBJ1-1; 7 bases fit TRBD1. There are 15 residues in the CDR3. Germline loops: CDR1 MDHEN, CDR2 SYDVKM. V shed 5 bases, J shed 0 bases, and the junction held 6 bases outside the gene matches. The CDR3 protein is CASSRNRGLNTEAFF. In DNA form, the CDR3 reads TGTGCCAGCAGTCGTAACAGGGGCCTGAACACTGAAGCTTTCTTT. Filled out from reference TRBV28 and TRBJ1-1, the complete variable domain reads DVKVTQSSRYLVKRTGEKVFLECVQDMDHENMFWYRQDPGLGLRLIYFSYDVKMKEKGDIPEGYSVSREKKERFSLILESASTNQTSMYLCASSRNRGLNTEAFFGQGTRLTVV.

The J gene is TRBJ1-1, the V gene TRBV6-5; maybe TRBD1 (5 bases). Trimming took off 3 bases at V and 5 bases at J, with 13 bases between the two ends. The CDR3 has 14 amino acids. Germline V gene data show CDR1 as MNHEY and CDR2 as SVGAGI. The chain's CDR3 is CASSYWGETTEAFF. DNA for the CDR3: TGTGCCAGCAGTTATTGGGGGGAGACTACTGAAGCTTTCTTT.

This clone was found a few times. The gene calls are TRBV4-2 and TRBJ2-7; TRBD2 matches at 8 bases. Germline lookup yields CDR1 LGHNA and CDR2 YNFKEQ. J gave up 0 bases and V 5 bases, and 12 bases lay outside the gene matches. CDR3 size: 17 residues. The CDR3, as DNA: TGTGCCAGCAGCTTATCGGGAGGGGCTCCAAGCTCCTACGAGCAGTACTTC. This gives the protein CASSLSGGAPSSYEQYF.

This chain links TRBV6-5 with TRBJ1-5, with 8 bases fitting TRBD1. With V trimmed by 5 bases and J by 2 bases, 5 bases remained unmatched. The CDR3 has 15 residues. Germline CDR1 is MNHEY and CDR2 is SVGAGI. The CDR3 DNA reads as TGTGCCAGCAGTCCAGACAGGGGAGGCAATCAGCCCCAGCATTTT. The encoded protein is CASSPDRGGNQPQHF.

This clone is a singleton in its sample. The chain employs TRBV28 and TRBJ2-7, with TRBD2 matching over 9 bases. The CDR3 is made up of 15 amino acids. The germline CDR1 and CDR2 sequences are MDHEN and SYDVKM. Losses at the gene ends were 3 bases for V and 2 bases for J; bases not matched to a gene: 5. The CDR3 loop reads CASSFAGGSAYEQYF. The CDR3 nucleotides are TGTGCCAGCAGTTTTGCGGGGGGGTCCGCCTACGAGCAGTACTTC. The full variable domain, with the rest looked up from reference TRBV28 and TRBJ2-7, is DVKVTQSSRYLVKRTGEKVFLECVQDMDHENMFWYRQDPGLGLRLIYFSYDVKMKEKGDIPEGYSVSREKKERFSLILESASTNQTSMYLCASSFAGGSAYEQYFGPGTRLTVT.

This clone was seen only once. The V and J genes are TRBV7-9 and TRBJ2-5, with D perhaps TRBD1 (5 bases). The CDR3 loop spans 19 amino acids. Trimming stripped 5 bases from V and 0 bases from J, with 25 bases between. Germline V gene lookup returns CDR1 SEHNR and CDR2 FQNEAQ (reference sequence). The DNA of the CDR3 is TGTGCCAGCAGCGGAGAGGTAGTAGGACAAGATACCGACCAAGAGACCCAGTACTTC. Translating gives CASSGEVVGQDTDQETQYF.

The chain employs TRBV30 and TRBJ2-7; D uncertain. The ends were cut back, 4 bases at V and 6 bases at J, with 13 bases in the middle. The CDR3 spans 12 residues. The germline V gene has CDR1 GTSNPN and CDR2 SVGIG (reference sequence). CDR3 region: CAWKLGRLEQYF. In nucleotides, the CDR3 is TGTGCCTGGAAGCTGGGCCGGCTCGAGCAGTACTTC.

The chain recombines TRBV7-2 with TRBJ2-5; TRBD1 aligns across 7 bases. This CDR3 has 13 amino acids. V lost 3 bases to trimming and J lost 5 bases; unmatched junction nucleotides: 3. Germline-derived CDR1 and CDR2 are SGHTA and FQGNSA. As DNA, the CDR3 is TGTGCCAGCAGCTTCCAGGGGGTCGAGACCCAGTACTTC. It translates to CASSFQGVETQYF.

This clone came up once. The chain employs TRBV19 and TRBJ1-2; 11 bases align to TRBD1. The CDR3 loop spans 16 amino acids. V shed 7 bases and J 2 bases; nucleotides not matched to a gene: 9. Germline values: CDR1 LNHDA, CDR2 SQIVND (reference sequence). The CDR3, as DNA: TGTGCCAGTACCGGGACAGGGGGTCCGGTCAACTATGGCTACACCTTC. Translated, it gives CASTGTGGPVNYGYTF.

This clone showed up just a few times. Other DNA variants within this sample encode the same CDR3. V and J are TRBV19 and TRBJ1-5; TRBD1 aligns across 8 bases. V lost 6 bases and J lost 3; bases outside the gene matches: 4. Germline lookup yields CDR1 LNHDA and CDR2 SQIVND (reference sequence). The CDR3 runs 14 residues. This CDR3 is CASSMDRVNQPQHF. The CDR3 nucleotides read TGTGCCAGTAGCATGGACAGGGTCAATCAGCCCCAGCATTTT.

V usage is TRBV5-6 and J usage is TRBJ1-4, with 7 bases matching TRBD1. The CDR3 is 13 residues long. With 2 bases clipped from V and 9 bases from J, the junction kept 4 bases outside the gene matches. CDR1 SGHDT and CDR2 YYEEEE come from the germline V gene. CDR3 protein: CASSFHRGKKLFF. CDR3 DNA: TGTGCCAGCAGCTTTCACAGGGGTAAAAAACTGTTTTTT.

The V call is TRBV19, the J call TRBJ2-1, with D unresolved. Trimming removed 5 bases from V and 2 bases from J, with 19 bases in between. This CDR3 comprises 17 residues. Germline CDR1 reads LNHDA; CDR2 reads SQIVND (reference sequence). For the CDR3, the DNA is TGTGCCAGTAGTCCACTCTGGCCTAGTACGACCTACAATGAGCAGTTCTTC. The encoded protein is CASSPLWPSTTYNEQFF. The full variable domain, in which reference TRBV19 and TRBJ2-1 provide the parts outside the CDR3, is DGGITQSPKYLFRKEGQNVTLSCEQNLNHDAMYWYRQDPGQGLRLIYYSQIVNDFQKGDIAEGYSVSREKKESFPLTVTSAQKNPTAFYLCASSPLWPSTTYNEQFFGPGTRLTVL.

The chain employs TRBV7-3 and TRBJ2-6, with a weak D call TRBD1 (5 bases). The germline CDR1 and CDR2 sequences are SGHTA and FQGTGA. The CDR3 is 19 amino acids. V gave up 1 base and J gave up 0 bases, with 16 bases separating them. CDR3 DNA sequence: TGTGCCAGCAGCTTAAAAGGACAAGACATAAGCTCTGGGGCCAACGTCCTGACTTTC. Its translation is CASSLKGQDISSGANVLTF.

The CDR3 region is CASSLDTKLGVNTEAFF. CDR3 nucleotides: TGTGCCAGCAGTTTAGACACCAAGCTCGGGGTGAACACTGAAGCTTTCTTT. The chain links TRBV28 to TRBJ1-1; D uncertain. The CDR3 is made up of 17 amino acids. The germline V and J ends were trimmed by 2 bases and 0 bases, with 16 bases remaining between them. Germline CDR1 MDHEN, CDR2 SYDVKM.

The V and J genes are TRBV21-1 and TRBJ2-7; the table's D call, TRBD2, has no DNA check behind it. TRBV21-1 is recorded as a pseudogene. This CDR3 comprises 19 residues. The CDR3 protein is CASSKEDIWDFQSSYEQYF. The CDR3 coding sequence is TGTGCCAGCAGCAAAGAGGATATATGGGACTTTCAGAGCTCCTACGAGCAGTACTTC.

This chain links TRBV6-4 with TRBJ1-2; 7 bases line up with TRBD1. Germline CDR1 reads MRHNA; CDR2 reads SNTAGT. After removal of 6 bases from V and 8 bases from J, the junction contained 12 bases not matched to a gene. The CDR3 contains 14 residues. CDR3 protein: CASRDETGAGGYTF. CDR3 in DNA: TGTGCCAGCAGGGACGAAACAGGGGCCGGAGGCTACACCTTC.

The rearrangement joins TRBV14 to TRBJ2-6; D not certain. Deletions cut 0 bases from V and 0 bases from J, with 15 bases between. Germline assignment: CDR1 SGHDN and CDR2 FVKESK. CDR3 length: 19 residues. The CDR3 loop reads CASSQESLADHSGANVLTF. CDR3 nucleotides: TGTGCCAGCAGCCAAGAATCGCTGGCGGATCACTCTGGGGCCAACGTCCTGACTTTC.

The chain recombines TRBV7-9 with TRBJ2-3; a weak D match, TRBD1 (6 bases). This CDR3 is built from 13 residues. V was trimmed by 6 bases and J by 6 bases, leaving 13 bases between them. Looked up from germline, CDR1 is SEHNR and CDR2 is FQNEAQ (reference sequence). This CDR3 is CASSQGKADTQYF. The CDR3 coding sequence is TGTGCCAGCAGTCAGGGGAAAGCGGATACGCAGTATTTT.

CDR3 nucleotides: TGTGCCACCAGCAGAGATCGGTGGCCAGGGGCCCATAGCAATCAGCCCCAGCATTTT. It translates to CATSRDRWPGAHSNQPQHF. The chain uses TRBV15 and TRBJ1-5; D is perhaps TRBD1 (6 bases). From germline, CDR1 is LNHNV and CDR2 YYDKDF (reference sequence). The CDR3 spans 19 residues. V was shortened by 0 bases and J by 0 bases, with 18 bases between the two germline ends.

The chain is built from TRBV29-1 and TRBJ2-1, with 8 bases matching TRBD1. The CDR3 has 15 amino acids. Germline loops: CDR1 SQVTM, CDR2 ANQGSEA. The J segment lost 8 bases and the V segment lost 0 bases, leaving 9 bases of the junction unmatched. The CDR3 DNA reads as TGCAGCGTTGAAGATCACGGACAGGGTTTCTATGAGCAGTTCTTC. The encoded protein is CSVEDHGQGFYEQFF.

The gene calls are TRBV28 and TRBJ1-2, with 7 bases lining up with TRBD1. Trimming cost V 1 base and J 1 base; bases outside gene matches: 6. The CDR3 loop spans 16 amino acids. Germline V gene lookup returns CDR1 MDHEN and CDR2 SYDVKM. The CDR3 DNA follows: TGTGCCAGCAGTTTATCGGAGGGGGCGGGTAACTATGGCTACACCTTC. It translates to CASSLSEGAGNYGYTF.

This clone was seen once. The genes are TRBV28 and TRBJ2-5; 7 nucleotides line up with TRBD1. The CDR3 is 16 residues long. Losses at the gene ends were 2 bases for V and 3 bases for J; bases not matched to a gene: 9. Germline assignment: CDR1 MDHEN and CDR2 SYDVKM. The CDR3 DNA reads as TGTGCCAGCAGTTTAAGGCTAGGGGGCGAGGAAGAGACCCAGTACTTC. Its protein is CASSLRLGGEEETQYF.

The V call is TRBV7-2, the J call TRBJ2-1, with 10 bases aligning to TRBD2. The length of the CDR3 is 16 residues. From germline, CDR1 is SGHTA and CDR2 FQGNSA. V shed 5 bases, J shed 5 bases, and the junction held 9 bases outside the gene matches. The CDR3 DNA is TGTGCCAGCAGCCCCCCGGGACTAGCGAGACACAATGAGCAGTTCTTC. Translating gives CASSPPGLARHNEQFF.

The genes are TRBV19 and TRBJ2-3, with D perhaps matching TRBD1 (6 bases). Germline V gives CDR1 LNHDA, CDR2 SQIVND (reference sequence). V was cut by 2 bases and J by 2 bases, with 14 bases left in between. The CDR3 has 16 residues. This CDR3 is CASSIRLTGNTDTQYF. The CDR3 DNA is TGTGCCAGTAGTATAAGGCTGACAGGAAACACAGATACGCAGTATTTT.

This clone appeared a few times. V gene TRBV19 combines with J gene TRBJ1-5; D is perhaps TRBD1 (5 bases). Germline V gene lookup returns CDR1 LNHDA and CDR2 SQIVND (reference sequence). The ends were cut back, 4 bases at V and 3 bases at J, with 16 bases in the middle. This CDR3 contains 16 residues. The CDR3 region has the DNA TGTGCCAGTAGTAAGCAGGGAGGCCTCTACAATCAGCCCCAGCATTTT. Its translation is CASSKQGGLYNQPQHF.

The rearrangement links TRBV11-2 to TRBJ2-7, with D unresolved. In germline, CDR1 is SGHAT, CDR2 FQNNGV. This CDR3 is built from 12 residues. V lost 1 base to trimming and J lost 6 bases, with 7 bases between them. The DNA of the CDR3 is TGTGCCAGCAGCTTAGGAGTTGGCGAGCAGTACTTC. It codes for CASSLGVGEQYF. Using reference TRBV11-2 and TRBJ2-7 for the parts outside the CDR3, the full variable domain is EAGVAQSPRYKIIEKRQSVAFWCNPISGHATLYWYQQILGQGPKLLIQFQNNGVVDDSQLPKDRFSAERLKGVDSTLKIQPAKLEDSAVYLCASSLGVGEQYFGPGTRLTVT.

This CDR3 reads CASSHSGSGTQYF. Written as DNA, the CDR3 is TGCGCCAGCAGCCACTCCGGGAGCGGTACGCAGTATTTT. The V and J genes are TRBV4-3 and TRBJ2-3, with TRBD2 as a possible D gene (6 bases). The CDR3 consists of 13 residues. The V gene's germline CDR1 is LGHNA and CDR2 YSLEER. Deletions cut 3 bases from V and 8 bases from J, with 12 bases between.

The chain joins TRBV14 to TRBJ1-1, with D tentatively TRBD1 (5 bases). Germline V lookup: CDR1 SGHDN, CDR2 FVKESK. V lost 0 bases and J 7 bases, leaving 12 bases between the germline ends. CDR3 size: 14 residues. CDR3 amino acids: CASSQDGGADEAFF. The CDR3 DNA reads TGTGCCAGCAGCCAAGATGGAGGGGCGGATGAAGCTTTCTTT.